This is a list of T cell receptor beta chains from one sample in a study of neoadjuvant anti-PD-1 for oral cavity cancer. TCRdb's table, derived via immunoSEQ multiplex PCR, lists solely in-frame clones and lacks some. Here the sample spans approximately 17,000 clones, around two thirds being singletons. The material sequenced was PBMCs, taken before nivolumab (anti-PD-1) treatment. The source is a person aged 40 to 85 with oral cavity squamous cell carcinoma. The CDR3 runs from the conserved cysteine through the conserved F or W.

V: TRBV29-1
length: 19
J: TRBJ2-1
CDR3: CSSTATGLAGWGGVNEQFF

V: TRBV5-1
length: 15
J: TRBJ2-7
CDR3: CASRPREESEAEQYF

V: TRBV10-2
length: 13
J: TRBJ2-7
CDR3: CASSEQRPYEQYF

V: TRBV6-4
length: 14
J: TRBJ1-1
CDR3: CASSSGLGGTEAFF

V: TRBV27
length: 19
J: TRBJ2-7
CDR3: CASSQAQGTGSRSSYEQYF

V: TRBV21-1
length: 20
J: TRBJ2-3
CDR3: CASSQRPGLAGAISTDTQYF

V: TRBV11-2
length: 14
J: TRBJ2-2
CDR3: CASSRDRAAGELFF

V: TRBV7-9
length: 15
J: TRBJ1-2
CDR3: CASSQDREANYGYTF

V: TRBV19
length: 13
J: TRBJ2-6
CDR3: CASSVEGANVLTF

V: TRBV5-8
length: 13
J: TRBJ1-5
CDR3: CASSHEQNQPQHF

V: TRBV9
length: 14
J: TRBJ2-2
CDR3: CASSGSVNTGELFF

V: TRBV5-5
length: 15
J: TRBJ2-6
CDR3: CASSLWEGGANVLTF

V: TRBV9
length: 13
J: TRBJ1-2
CDR3: CASSLDRAYGYTF

V: TRBV6-1
length: 15
J: TRBJ1-4
CDR3: CASRELGQGGEKLFF

V: TRBV6-1
length: 12
J: TRBJ2-1
CDR3: CANEEQGHEQFF

V: TRBV10-2
length: 16
J: TRBJ2-7
CDR3: CASSEGGLAGSDEQYF

V: TRBV5-6
length: 14
J: TRBJ2-1
CDR3: CASSLLDRVWEQFF

V: TRBV11-2
length: 15
J: TRBJ2-5
CDR3: CASSLAGGPTGTQYF

V: TRBV4-2
length: 16
J: TRBJ2-1
CDR3: CASSQIGDRAYNEQFF

V: TRBV7-9
length: 15
J: TRBJ2-1
CDR3: CASSLGETSVGEQFF

V: TRBV6-4
length: 14
J: TRBJ2-3
CDR3: CASSGTSGRNTQYF

V: TRBV5-4
length: 14
J: TRBJ2-7
CDR3: CASRIQGDSYEQYF

V: TRBV27
length: 13
J: TRBJ1-1
CDR3: CASSPGQGIEAFF

V: TRBV6-5
length: 16
J: TRBJ1-5
CDR3: CASSSGRQNSNQPQHF

V: TRBV13
length: 16
J: TRBJ2-3
CDR3: CASSFPRGQDTDTQYF

V: TRBV30
length: 13
J: TRBJ2-5
CDR3: CAWGGAPQETQYF

V: TRBV4-1
length: 15
J: TRBJ1-1
CDR3: CASSQEGAGGTEAFF

V: TRBV6-1
length: 14
J: TRBJ1-1
CDR3: CASSERVLNTEAFF

V: TRBV2
length: 14
J: TRBJ1-5
CDR3: CASSVDNSNQPQHF

V: TRBV9
length: 17
J: TRBJ2-1
CDR3: CASSVDPTFNTYNEQFF

V: TRBV19
length: 14
J: TRBJ2-1
CDR3: CASSIKADYNEQFF

V: TRBV9
length: 16
J: TRBJ1-1
CDR3: CASSAAPGQGGTEAFF

V: TRBV2
length: 11
J: TRBJ2-7
CDR3: CASSRDGEQYF

V: TRBV11-2
length: 15
J: TRBJ1-1
CDR3: CASSSDTPLNTEAFF

V: TRBV2
length: 16
J: TRBJ2-1
CDR3: CASSLTPGTPPDEQFF

V: TRBV6-5
length: 15
J: TRBJ1-3
CDR3: CASSYSTYSGNTIYF

V: TRBV2
length: 13
J: TRBJ1-1
CDR3: CASRLQGITEAFF

V: TRBV6-1
length: 15
J: TRBJ2-1
CDR3: CASSRTSGSAYEQFF

V: TRBV19
length: 11
J: TRBJ2-7
CDR3: CASSQERQQYF

V: TRBV5-4
length: 15
J: TRBJ1-3
CDR3: CASSFDRGPGNTIYF

V: TRBV29-1
length: 14
J: TRBJ2-1
CDR3: CSVGVTNQMDEQFF

V: TRBV7-6
length: 15
J: TRBJ2-1
CDR3: CASSLAQERVHEQFF

V: TRBV27
length: 15
J: TRBJ1-2
CDR3: CASSQGPGQGYGYTF

V: TRBV6-1
length: 11
J: TRBJ2-2
CDR3: CASSGVGELFF

V: TRBV2
length: 12
J: TRBJ2-1
CDR3: CASRGQGYEQFF

V: TRBV7-6
length: 12
J: TRBJ2-7
CDR3: CASSSGGDEQYF

V: TRBV10-3
length: 15
J: TRBJ2-1
CDR3: CAISEGASGRNEQFF

V: TRBV7-3
length: 15
J: TRBJ2-1
CDR3: CASSPSRQGGNEQFF

V: TRBV25-1
length: 13
J: TRBJ2-2
CDR3: CASSVAGRGELFF

V: TRBV6-5
length: 15
J: TRBJ1-1
CDR3: CASSYDRRLSTEAFF

V: TRBV19
length: 16
J: TRBJ2-1
CDR3: CASSIMAGDQLNEQFF